Presented here are 8 T cell receptor beta chains from one specimen sequenced in a study of blood T cell repertoires in COVID-19. Clones were sequenced by immunoSEQ multiplex PCR, and TCRdb holds only the in-frame ones, with some missing. The sample consists of over 70,000 clones, about 85% of them appearing once. The sequenced sample was peripheral blood. Receptors originate from a man aged 55 to 69 with COVID-19, enrolled during active disease.

The chain employs TRBV3-1 (or the pseudogene TRBV3-2) and TRBJ1-1; no firm D call. The CDR3 contains 13 residues. Germline V lookup: CDR1 LGHDT, CDR2 YNNKEL (reference sequence). Trimming took off 1 base at V and 0 bases at J, with 3 bases between the two ends. The CDR3 spells CASSQVLNTEAFF. The CDR3 DNA reads as TGTGCCAGCAGCCAAGTCTTGAACACTGAAGCTTTCTTT.

The chain links TRBV2 to TRBJ2-1; 11 bases agree with TRBD2. Trimming at V came to 10 bases and at J to 3 bases, leaving 5 bases not matched to a gene. Germline CDR1 is SNHLY and CDR2 is FYNNEI. The CDR3 extends over 14 amino acids. The CDR3 nucleotides read TGTGCCACCGGGACTAGCGGAGTCTACAATGAGCAGTTCTTC. Translation gives CATGTSGVYNEQFF.

The chain employs TRBV14 and TRBJ2-3, with 14 nucleotides matching TRBD2. CDR1 is SGHDN, CDR2 FVKESK, per germline. The CDR3 is 16 residues long. V gave up 4 bases and J gave up 8 bases; unmatched junction bases: 8. This CDR3 reads CASSLGLAGDAGTQYF. In nucleotides, the CDR3 is TGTGCCAGCAGCCTGGGACTAGCGGGAGATGCGGGTACGCAGTATTTT.

This rearrangement joins TRBV5-1 to TRBJ2-1; 9 bases line up with TRBD2. Germline V gene data show CDR1 as SGHRS and CDR2 as YFSETQ. The V segment lost 0 bases and the J segment 6 bases; nucleotides outside the gene matches: 7. The CDR3 runs 16 residues. The CDR3 sequence: CASSLDSGSYGNEQFF. In nucleotides, the CDR3 is TGCGCCAGCAGCTTGGATAGCGGGAGTTATGGCAATGAGCAGTTCTTC.

CDR3: CASSEYPLTGGEQFF. For the CDR3, the DNA is TGCGCCAGCAGTGAATACCCTTTGACAGGGGGTGAGCAGTTCTTC. The chain joins TRBV10-2 to TRBJ2-1; 9 bases match TRBD1. Unmatched junction bases numbered 9, after V lost 3 bases and J lost 9 bases. The CDR3 totals 15 residues. Germline assignment: CDR1 WSHSY and CDR2 SAAADI.

This chain's CDR3 is CASSLVTRMNTEAFF. CDR3 nucleotides: TGCGCCAGCAGCTTGGTCACGAGAATGAACACTGAAGCTTTCTTT. The chain joins TRBV5-1 to TRBJ1-1; D is ambiguous. V shed 0 bases and J shed 0 bases, with 9 bases lying between them. Germline V gives CDR1 SGHRS, CDR2 YFSETQ. The CDR3 consists of 15 residues.

The V call is TRBV27, the J call TRBJ1-1; D is undetermined. Per germline, CDR1 MNHEY and CDR2 SMNVEV (reference sequence). CDR3 length: 13 residues. Between the trimmed V and J ends, which lost 2 bases and 4 bases, there was a span of 8 bases. The chain's CDR3 is CASSLNYGTEAFF. The CDR3 DNA sequence: TGTGCCAGCAGTTTAAACTATGGCACTGAAGCTTTCTTT.

This clone was counted once. The chain recombines TRBV3-1 (or the pseudogene TRBV3-2) with TRBJ1-1; 7 bases align to TRBD1. The J segment lost 1 base and the V segment lost 5 bases, leaving 4 bases of the junction unmatched. Per germline, CDR1 LGHDT and CDR2 YNNKEL (reference sequence). There are 14 residues in the CDR3. The CDR3 here is CASSTGTENTEAFF. The DNA of the CDR3 is TGTGCCAGCAGCACCGGGACAGAGAACACTGAAGCTTTCTTT.